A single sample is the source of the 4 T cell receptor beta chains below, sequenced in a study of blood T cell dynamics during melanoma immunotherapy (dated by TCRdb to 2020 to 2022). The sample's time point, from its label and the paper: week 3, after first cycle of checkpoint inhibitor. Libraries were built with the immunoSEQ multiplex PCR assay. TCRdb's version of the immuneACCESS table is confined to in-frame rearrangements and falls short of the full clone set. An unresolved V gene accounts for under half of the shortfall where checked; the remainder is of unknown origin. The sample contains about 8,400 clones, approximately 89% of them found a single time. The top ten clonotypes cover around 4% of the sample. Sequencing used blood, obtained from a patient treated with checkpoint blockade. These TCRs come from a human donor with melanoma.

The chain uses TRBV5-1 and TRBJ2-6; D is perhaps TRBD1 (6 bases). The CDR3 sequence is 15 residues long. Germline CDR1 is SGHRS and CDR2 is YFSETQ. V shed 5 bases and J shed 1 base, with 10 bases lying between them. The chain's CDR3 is CASSTRGSGANVLTF. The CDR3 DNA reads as TGCGCCAGCAGTACCAGGGGATCTGGGGCCAACGTCCTGACTTTC.

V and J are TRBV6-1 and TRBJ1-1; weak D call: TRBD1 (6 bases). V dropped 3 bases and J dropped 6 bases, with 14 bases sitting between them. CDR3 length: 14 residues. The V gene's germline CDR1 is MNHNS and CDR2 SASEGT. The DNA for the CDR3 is TGTGCCAGCAGTGAGTACCGGGGGCGCGCTGAAGCTTTCTTT. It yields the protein CASSEYRGRAEAFF.

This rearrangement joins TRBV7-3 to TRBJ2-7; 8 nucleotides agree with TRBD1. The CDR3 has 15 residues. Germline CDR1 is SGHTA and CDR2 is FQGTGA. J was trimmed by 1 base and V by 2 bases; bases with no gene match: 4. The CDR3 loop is CASSLGTGGSYEQYF. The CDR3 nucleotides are TGTGCCAGCAGCTTAGGGACAGGAGGGTCCTACGAGCAGTACTTC.

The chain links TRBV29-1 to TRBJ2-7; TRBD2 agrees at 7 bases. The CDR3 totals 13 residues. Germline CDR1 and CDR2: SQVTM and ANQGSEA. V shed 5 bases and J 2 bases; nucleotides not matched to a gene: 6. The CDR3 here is CSVQLADTYEQYF. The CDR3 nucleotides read TGCAGCGTTCAGCTAGCGGATACCTACGAGCAGTACTTC.